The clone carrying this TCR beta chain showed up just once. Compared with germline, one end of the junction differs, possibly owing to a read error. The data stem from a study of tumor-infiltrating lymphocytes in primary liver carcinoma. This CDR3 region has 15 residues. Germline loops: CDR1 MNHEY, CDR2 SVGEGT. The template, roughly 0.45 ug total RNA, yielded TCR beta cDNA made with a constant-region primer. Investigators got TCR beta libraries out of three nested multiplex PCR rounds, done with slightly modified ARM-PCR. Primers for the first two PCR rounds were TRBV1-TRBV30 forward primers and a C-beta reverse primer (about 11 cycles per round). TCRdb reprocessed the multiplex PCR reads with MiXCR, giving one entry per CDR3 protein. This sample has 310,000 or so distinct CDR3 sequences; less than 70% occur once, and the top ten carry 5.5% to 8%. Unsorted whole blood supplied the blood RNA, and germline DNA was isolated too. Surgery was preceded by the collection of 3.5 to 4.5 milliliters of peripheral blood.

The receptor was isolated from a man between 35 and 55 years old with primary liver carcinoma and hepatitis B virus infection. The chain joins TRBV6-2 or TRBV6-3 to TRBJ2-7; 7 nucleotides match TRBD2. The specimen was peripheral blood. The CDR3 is CASNYSASGPNEQYF. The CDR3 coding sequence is TGTGCCAGCAATTACTCGGCTAGCGGCCCTAACGAGCAGTACTTC.